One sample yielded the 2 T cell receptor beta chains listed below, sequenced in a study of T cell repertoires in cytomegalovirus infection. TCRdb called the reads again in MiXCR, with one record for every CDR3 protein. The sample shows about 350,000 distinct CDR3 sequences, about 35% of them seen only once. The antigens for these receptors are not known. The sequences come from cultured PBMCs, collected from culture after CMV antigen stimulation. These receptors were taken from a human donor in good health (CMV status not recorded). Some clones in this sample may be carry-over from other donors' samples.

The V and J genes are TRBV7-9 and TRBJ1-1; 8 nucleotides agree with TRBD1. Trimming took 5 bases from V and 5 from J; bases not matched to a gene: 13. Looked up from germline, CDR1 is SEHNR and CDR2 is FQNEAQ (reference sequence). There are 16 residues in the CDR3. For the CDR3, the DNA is TGTGCCAGCAGCCCCGGGGTAGGACAGGGAGAGACTGAAGCTTTCTTT. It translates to CASSPGVGQGETEAFF.

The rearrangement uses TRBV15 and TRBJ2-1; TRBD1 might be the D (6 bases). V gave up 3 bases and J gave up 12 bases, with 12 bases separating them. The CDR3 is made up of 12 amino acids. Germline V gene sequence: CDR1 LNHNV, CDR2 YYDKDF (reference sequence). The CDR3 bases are TGTGCCACCAGCAGGACAGGTTTAGTGCAGTTCTTC. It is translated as CATSRTGLVQFF.